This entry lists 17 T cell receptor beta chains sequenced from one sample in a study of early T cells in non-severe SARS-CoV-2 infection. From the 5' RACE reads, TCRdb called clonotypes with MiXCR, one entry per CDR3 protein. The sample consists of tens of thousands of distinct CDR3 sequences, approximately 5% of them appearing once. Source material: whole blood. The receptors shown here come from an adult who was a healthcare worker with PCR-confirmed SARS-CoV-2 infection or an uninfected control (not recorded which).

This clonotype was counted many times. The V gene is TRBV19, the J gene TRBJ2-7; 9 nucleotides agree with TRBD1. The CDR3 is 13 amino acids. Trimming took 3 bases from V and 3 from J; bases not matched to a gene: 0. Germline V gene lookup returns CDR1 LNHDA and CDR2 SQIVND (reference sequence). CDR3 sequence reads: CASSMGQGYEQYF. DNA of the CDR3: TGTGCCAGTAGTATGGGACAGGGCTACGAGCAGTACTTC.

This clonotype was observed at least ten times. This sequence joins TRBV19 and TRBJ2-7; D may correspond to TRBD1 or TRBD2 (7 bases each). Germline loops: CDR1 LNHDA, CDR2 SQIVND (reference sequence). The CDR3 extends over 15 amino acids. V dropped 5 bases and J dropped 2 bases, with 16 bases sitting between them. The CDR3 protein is CASSPQGGDAYEQYF. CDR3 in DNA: TGTGCCAGTAGTCCTCAGGGGGGGGACGCCTACGAGCAGTACTTC.

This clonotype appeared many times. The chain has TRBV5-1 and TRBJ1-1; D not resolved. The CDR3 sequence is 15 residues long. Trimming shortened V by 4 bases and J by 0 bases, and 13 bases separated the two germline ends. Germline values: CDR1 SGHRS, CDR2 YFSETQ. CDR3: CASSLQALMNTEAFF. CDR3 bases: TGCGCCAGCAGCCTTCAGGCGCTCATGAACACTGAAGCTTTCTTT.

CDR3 nucleotides: TGTGCCACCCCCCCGCGAAGGACTAATGAAAAACTGTTTTTT. Translation gives CATPPRRTNEKLFF. This rearrangement joins TRBV19 to TRBJ1-4; D gene unclear. The CDR3 is 14 amino acids. V lost 10 bases to trimming and J lost 2 bases, with 14 bases between them. Germline V gene data show CDR1 as LNHDA and CDR2 as SQIVND (reference sequence).

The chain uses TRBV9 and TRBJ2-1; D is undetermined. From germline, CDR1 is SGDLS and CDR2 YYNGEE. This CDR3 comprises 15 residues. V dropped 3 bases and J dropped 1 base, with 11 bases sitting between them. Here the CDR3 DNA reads TGTGCCAGCAGCGCCGCAGGTGGGTCCTACAATGAGCAGTTCTTC. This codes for CASSAAGGSYNEQFF.

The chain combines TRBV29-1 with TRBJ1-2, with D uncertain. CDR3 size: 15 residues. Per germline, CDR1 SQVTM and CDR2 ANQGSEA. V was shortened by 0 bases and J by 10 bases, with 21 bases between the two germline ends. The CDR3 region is CSVEEPVRLSRDYTF. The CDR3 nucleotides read TGCAGCGTTGAAGAACCGGTCCGACTCTCCCGGGACTACACCTTC.

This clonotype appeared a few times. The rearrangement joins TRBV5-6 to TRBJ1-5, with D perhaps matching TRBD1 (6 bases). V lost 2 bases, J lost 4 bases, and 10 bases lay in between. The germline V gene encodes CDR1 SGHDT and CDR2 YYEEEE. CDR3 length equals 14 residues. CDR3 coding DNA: TGTGCCAGCAGCTTTACAGGGAGAAATCAGCCCCAGCATTTT. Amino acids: CASSFTGRNQPQHF.

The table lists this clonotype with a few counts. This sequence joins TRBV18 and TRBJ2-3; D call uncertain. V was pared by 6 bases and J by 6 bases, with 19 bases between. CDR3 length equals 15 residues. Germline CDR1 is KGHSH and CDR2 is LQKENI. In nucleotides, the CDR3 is TGTGCCAGCTCTACCAGGATCGGAGAGGCGGATACGCAGTATTTT. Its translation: CASSTRIGEADTQYF.

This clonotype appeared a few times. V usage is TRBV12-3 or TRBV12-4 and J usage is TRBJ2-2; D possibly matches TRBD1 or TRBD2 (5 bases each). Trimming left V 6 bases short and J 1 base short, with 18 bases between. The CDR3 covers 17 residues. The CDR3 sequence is CASSSIGWDQNTGELFF. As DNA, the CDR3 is TGTGCCAGCAGCTCCATCGGCTGGGACCAGAACACCGGGGAGCTGTTTTTT.

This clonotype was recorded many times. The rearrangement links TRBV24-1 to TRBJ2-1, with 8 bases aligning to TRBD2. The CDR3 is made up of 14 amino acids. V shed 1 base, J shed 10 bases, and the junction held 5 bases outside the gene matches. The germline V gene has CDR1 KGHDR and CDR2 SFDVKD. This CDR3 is CATSDFPTSAEQFF. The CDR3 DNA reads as TGTGCCACCAGTGATTTCCCGACTAGCGCGGAGCAGTTCTTC.

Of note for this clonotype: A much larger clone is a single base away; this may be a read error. The CDR3 sequence is CSVPPSAGEAVNEQFF. The CDR3 region has the DNA TGCAGTGTTCCACCCTCTGCCGGGGAGGCTGTAAATGAGCAGTTCTTC. The V and J genes are TRBV20-1 and TRBJ2-1; weak D call: TRBD2 (6 bases). This CDR3 contains 16 residues. Germline assignment: CDR1 DFQATT and CDR2 SNEGSKA (reference sequence). The germline V and J ends were trimmed by 7 bases and 7 bases, with 26 bases remaining between them.

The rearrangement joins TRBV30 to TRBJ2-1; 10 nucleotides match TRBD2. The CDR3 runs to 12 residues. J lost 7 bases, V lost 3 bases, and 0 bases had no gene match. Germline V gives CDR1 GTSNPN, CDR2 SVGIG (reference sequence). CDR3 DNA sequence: TGTGCCTGGAGGGGACTAGCGAATGAGCAGTTCTTC. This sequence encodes CAWRGLANEQFF.

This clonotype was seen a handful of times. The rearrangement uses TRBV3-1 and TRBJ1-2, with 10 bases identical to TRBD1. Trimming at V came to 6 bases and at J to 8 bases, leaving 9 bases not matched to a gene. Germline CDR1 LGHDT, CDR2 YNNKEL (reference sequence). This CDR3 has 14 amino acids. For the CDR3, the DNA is TGTGCCAGCAGACCCGCTGGACAGGGGGGCGGCTACACCTTC. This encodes CASRPAGQGGGYTF.

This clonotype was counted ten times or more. As DNA, the CDR3 is TGCGCCAGCAGCTTGGGCCTAGCGGGGGCGAACACCGGGGAGCTGTTTTTT. Translation: CASSLGLAGANTGELFF. The V call is TRBV5-1, the J call TRBJ2-2; TRBD2 agrees at 10 bases. Losses at the gene ends were 0 bases for V and 0 bases for J; bases not matched to a gene: 2. The CDR3 has 17 residues. Germline CDR1 SGHRS, CDR2 YFSETQ.

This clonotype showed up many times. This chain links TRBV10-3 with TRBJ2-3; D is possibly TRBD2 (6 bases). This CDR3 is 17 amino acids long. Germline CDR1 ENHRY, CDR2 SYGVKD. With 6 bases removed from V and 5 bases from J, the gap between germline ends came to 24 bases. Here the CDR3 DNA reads TGTGCCATCAGCGGGTCCACCGGGACTTCTCCCGGAGATACGCAGTATTTT. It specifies CAISGSTGTSPGDTQYF.

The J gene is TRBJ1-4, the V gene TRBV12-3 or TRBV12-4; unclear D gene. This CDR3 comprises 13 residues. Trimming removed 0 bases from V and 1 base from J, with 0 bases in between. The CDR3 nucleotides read TGTGCCAGCAGTTTAGCAACTAATGAAAAACTGTTTTTT. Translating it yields CASSLATNEKLFF.

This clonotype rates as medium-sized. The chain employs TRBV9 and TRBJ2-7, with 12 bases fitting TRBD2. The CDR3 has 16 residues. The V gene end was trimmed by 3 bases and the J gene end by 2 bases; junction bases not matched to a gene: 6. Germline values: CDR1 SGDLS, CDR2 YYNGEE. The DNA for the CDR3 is TGTGCCAGCAGCGCCGGGACTAGCGGGCCCCCCTACGAGCAGTACTTC. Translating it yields CASSAGTSGPPYEQYF.